Following are 20 T cell receptor beta chains from one sample sequenced in a study of T cell repertoires in cytomegalovirus infection. TCRdb redid the calling of the reads with MiXCR, one entry per CDR3 protein. The sample yields around 710,000 distinct CDR3 sequences, just under 30% seen once. No antigen is known for these receptors. Sample: cultured CD8+ T cells from PBMCs, taken from culture after CMV antigen stimulation. These receptors were taken from a human donor in good health (CMV status not recorded). Some clones in this sample may be carry-over from other donors' samples.

This clonotype was observed a handful of times. The chain uses TRBV6-1 and TRBJ1-2, with D unclear. This CDR3 spans 13 amino acids. The germline V gene encodes CDR1 MNHNS and CDR2 SASEGT. V was shortened by 0 bases and J by 4 bases, with 6 bases between the two germline ends. CDR3 protein: CASSEALRYGYTF. Written as DNA, the CDR3 is TGTGCCAGCAGTGAAGCGCTCCGCTATGGCTACACCTTC.

The chain is built from TRBV9 and TRBJ1-2; no clear D gene. Trimming shortened V by 3 bases and J by 8 bases, and 11 bases separated the two germline ends. This CDR3 region has 12 residues. Per the germline V gene, CDR1 is SGDLS and CDR2 is YYNGEE. CDR3 loop: CASSATTWGYTF. CDR3 nucleotides: TGTGCCAGCAGCGCGACCACTTGGGGCTACACCTTC. The full variable domain, in which reference TRBV9 and TRBJ1-2 provide the parts outside the CDR3, is DSGVTQTPKHLITATGQRVTLRCSPRSGDLSVYWYQQSLDQGLQFLIQYYNGEERAKGNILERFSAQQFPDLHSELNLSSLELGDSALYFCASSATTWGYTFGSGTRLTVV.

This clonotype has ten or more counts. The chain is built from TRBV7-6 and TRBJ2-7; TRBD2 might be the D (6 bases). Germline V lookup: CDR1 SGHVS, CDR2 FNYEAQ. V lost 1 base and J lost 3, with 22 bases in between. This CDR3 has 18 amino acids. The CDR3 DNA follows: TGTGCCAGCAGCTTAGACCCTCCTGGAGGGGTGGGCCGCTACGAGCAGTACTTC. Its translation is CASSLDPPGGVGRYEQYF.

The chain combines TRBV5-4 with TRBJ2-1, with TRBD2 matching over 7 bases. Per germline, CDR1 SGHNT and CDR2 YYREEE (reference sequence). V was clipped by 0 bases and J by 7 bases; unmatched bases: 10. This CDR3 spans 16 amino acids. CDR3 sequence: CASSLERTSLGNEQFF. The CDR3 DNA reads TGTGCCAGCAGCTTGGAAAGGACTAGTCTTGGGAATGAGCAGTTCTTC.

On this clonotype itself: A read error may account for a junction end that differs from germline. J is TRBJ1-4 and V is TRBV27; the match to TRBD1 covers 7 bases. This CDR3 has 16 residues. The germline gives CDR1 MNHEY, CDR2 SMNVEV (reference sequence). The CDR3 region is CVSTASIGTVNEKLFF. The CDR3 coding sequence is TGTGTCAGCACCGCAAGTATTGGGACAGTTAATGAAAAACTGTTTTTT.

In this sample, this clonotype turned up a few times. The V gene is TRBV28, the J gene TRBJ2-5; D possibly corresponds to TRBD1 (6 bases). V was clipped by 4 bases and J by 3 bases, with 15 bases between them. CDR3 length: 15 residues. Germline CDR1 reads MDHEN; CDR2 reads SYDVKM. The CDR3 nucleotides read TGTGCCAGCAGTTCAACGGACAAGGGGGAAGAGACCCAGTACTTC. Translation gives CASSSTDKGEETQYF.

The chain carries TRBV7-9 and TRBJ1-2, with TRBD1 matching 7 bases. Looked up from germline, CDR1 is SEHNR and CDR2 is FQNEAQ (reference sequence). This CDR3 is built from 13 residues. J gave up 4 bases and V 5 bases, and 4 bases lay outside the gene matches. In DNA, the CDR3 is TGTGCCAGCAGCCACAGGGGCCGCTATGGCTACACCTTC. Translating it yields CASSHRGRYGYTF. The whole variable domain, remainder taken from reference TRBV7-9 and TRBJ1-2, is DTGVSQNPRHKITKRGQNVTFRCDPISEHNRLYWYRQTLGQGPEFLTYFQNEAQLEKSRLLSDRFSAERPKGSFSTLEIQRTEQGDSAMYLCASSHRGRYGYTFGSGTRLTVV.

The chain is built from TRBV7-9 and TRBJ2-1, with 8 bases that match TRBD1. The V and J ends lost 5 bases and 5 bases, in that order; junction bases with no gene match: 14. CDR1 is SEHNR, CDR2 FQNEAQ, per germline (reference sequence). This CDR3 is 17 amino acids long. CDR3 nucleotide sequence: TGTGCCAGCAGCCCCTTTCCCCTACAGGGGGAAGACAATGAGCAGTTCTTC. Amino acid sequence: CASSPFPLQGEDNEQFF.

This clonotype was detected a few times. V usage is TRBV7-6 and J usage is TRBJ2-7, with 8 positions matching TRBD1. This CDR3 spans 15 amino acids. CDR1 and CDR2 from the germline V gene are SGHVS and FNYEAQ. Germline trimming cut 5 bases from V and 3 bases from J; bases unmatched to any gene: 9. CDR3 loop: CASSAGQGAVYEQYV. The CDR3 nucleotides are TGTGCCAGCAGCGCCGGACAGGGAGCGGTCTACGAGCAGTACGTC.

V and J are TRBV25-1 and TRBJ1-5, with D possibly being TRBD1 (5 bases). V dropped 1 base and J dropped 0 bases, with 10 bases sitting between them. The CDR3 extends over 16 amino acids. Germline loops: CDR1 MGHDK, CDR2 SYGVNS. The DNA for the CDR3 is TGTGCCAGCAGTGAATCAAGGGGTCGTAGCAATCAGCCCCAGCATTTT. It specifies CASSESRGRSNQPQHF.

The chain combines TRBV14 with TRBJ2-1; maybe TRBD2 (6 bases). The germline gives CDR1 SGHDN, CDR2 FVKESK. Trimming removed 3 bases from V and 1 base from J, with 16 bases in between. The length of the CDR3 is 17 residues. The CDR3 here is CASSHRPGLRSYNEQFF. The CDR3 DNA reads as TGTGCCAGCAGCCACAGACCGGGACTGAGATCCTACAATGAGCAGTTCTTC. Together with reference TRBV14 and TRBJ2-1, the CDR3 gives the full variable domain: EAGVTQFPSHSVIEKGQTVTLRCDPISGHDNLYWYRRVMGKEIKFLLHFVKESKQDESGMPNNRFLAERTGGTYSTLKVQPAELEDSGVYFCASSHRPGLRSYNEQFFGPGTRLTVL.

The chain couples TRBV12-3 or TRBV12-4 to TRBJ2-7; a weak D match, TRBD2 (6 bases). V was shortened by 1 base and J by 6 bases, with 7 bases between the two germline ends. This CDR3 region has 12 residues. The CDR3 DNA reads as TGTGCCAGCAGTTTAGGCGGGACCGAGCAGTACTTC. It is translated as CASSLGGTEQYF.

The CDR3, as DNA: TGTGCCAGCCCAGGGAGGGAGGTCGGGGAGCTGTTTTTT. Amino acid sequence: CASPGREVGELFF. The rearrangement uses TRBV6-1 and TRBJ2-2; 7 bases line up with TRBD2. V dropped 8 bases and J dropped 7; count of bases not matched to a gene: 7. The CDR3 is 13 amino acids. Germline CDR1 and CDR2: MNHNS and SASEGT.

The V and J genes are TRBV6-4 and TRBJ1-2; D is uncertain. Trimming took off 5 bases at V and 8 bases at J, with 21 bases between the two ends. From germline, CDR1 is MRHNA and CDR2 SNTAGT. This CDR3 comprises 15 residues. For the CDR3, the DNA is TGTGCCAGCAGTCCTGGGGAGGACTCACCGGGGGGCTACACCTTC. This codes for CASSPGEDSPGGYTF.

This clonotype has more than one count but fewer than ten. The J gene is TRBJ2-1, the V gene TRBV7-2; a possible D gene is TRBD1 (6 bases). Trimming removed 6 bases from V and 6 bases from J, with 21 bases in between. The CDR3 contains 16 residues. Per germline, CDR1 SGHTA and CDR2 FQGNSA. CDR3 in amino acids: CASRDGTGRIRNEQFF. In DNA, the CDR3 is TGTGCCAGCAGAGACGGAACAGGGCGAATCCGCAATGAGCAGTTCTTC. The full variable domain, rest sourced from reference TRBV7-2 and TRBJ2-1, is GAGVSQSPSNKVTEKGKDVELRCDPISGHTALYWYRQSLGQGLEFLIYFQGNSAPDKSGLPSDRFSAERTGGSVSTLTIQRTQQEDSAVYLCASRDGTGRIRNEQFFGPGTRLTVL.

The rearrangement uses TRBV7-9 and TRBJ1-3; no clear D. CDR1 is SEHNR, CDR2 FQNEAQ, per germline (reference sequence). The CDR3 has 16 residues. V lost 0 bases and J 0 bases, leaving 9 bases between the germline ends. As DNA, the CDR3 is TGTGCCAGCAGCTTAGCACGCCGGCCCTCTGGAAACACCATATATTTT. Translating it yields CASSLARRPSGNTIYF.

This clonotype was seen more than once but under ten times. The genes are TRBV12-3 or TRBV12-4 and TRBJ1-2; tentative D call: TRBD1 (6 bases). This CDR3 has 13 amino acids. Trimming removed 6 bases at V and 0 bases at J, with 8 bases between. DNA for the CDR3: TGTGCCAGCAGCGACAGGTCTAACTATGGCTACACCTTC. This encodes CASSDRSNYGYTF.

This chain connects TRBV12-3 or TRBV12-4 to TRBJ1-5; TRBD1 is a possible D gene (5 bases). The CDR3 has 17 amino acids. Trimming shortened V by 5 bases and J by 1 base, and 18 bases separated the two germline ends. The CDR3 DNA follows: TGTGCCAGCAGTCCATCATTCGGGGCAGCGAGCAATCAGCCCCAGCATTTT. Protein product: CASSPSFGAASNQPQHF.

J is TRBJ2-7 and V is TRBV19; maybe TRBD1 (6 bases). V lost 9 bases and J 4 bases, leaving 22 bases between the germline ends. Germline CDR1 is LNHDA and CDR2 is SQIVND (reference sequence). The CDR3 loop spans 15 amino acids. DNA for the CDR3: TGTGCCAGCTCCCCATCAGCGGACAGCCATTACGAGCAGTACTTC. This encodes CASSPSADSHYEQYF.

This clonotype was counted only a few times. This chain links TRBV7-9 with TRBJ2-4; 7 nucleotides match TRBD1. CDR3 length: 18 residues. V shed 5 bases and J 0 bases; nucleotides not matched to a gene: 13. CDR1 is SEHNR, CDR2 FQNEAQ, per germline (reference sequence). CDR3 bases: TGTGCCAGCAGCCGTCAGGGACAGAACCAACTAGCCAAAAACATTCAGTACTTC. It translates to CASSRQGQNQLAKNIQYF.